The next 5 T cell receptor beta chains were all read from a single sample in a study of T cells in localized non-small cell lung cancer (dated by TCRdb to between 2020 and 2021). Libraries came from the immunoSEQ multiplex PCR assay. Here the immuneACCESS table is served through TCRdb, limited to in-frame sequences with V and J called. Missing clones are a known gap in these copies; in checked studies unresolved V genes cover under half, and the rest lacks a known reason. The sample table records 18,000 or so clones; about 91% of these occur just once. In total, the top ten clones hold 8.4% of the sample. The starting material was peripheral blood, obtained before any cancer treatment. The receptors stem from a man aged 40 to 70 with stage I lung adenocarcinoma.

CDR3 protein: CASSTGQSLNTF. In nucleotides, the CDR3 is TGCGCCAGCAGCACCGGACAGTCTTTGAACACCTTC. The chain recombines TRBV5-1 with TRBJ1-2; maybe TRBD1 (6 bases). Germline CDR1 and CDR2: SGHRS and YFSETQ. The CDR3 consists of 12 residues. Trimming stripped 4 bases from V and 12 bases from J, with 16 bases between.

This chain joins TRBV27 and TRBJ2-7; possible D gene TRBD1, 6 bases. Germline V CDR1 and CDR2: MNHEY, SMNVEV (reference sequence). The ends were cut back, 5 bases at V and 4 bases at J, with 21 bases in the middle. This CDR3 has 16 amino acids. CDR3 nucleotide sequence: TGTGCCAGCAGTCTAGGCCTCCCACAGGGAAAATACGAGCAGTACTTC. As protein: CASSLGLPQGKYEQYF.

The chain is built from TRBV5-1 and TRBJ2-1, with D uncertain. CDR1 is SGHRS and CDR2 is YFSETQ in the germline V gene. V was clipped by 4 bases and J by 9 bases, with 17 bases between them. CDR3 length: 14 residues. The CDR3 DNA follows: TGCGCCAGCAGCCCTCCGAGTAGGCCGGGTGAGCAGTTCTTC. This gives the protein CASSPPSRPGEQFF.

The chain recombines TRBV28 with TRBJ2-1; unclear D gene. This CDR3 region has 12 residues. V lost 5 bases and J lost 0, with 2 bases in between. In germline, CDR1 is MDHEN, CDR2 SYDVKM. CDR3 residues: CASSPSYNEQFF. In nucleotides, the CDR3 is TGTGCCAGCAGTCCCTCCTACAATGAGCAGTTCTTC.

V gene TRBV19 combines with J gene TRBJ1-5; 9 positions match TRBD1. Looked up from germline, CDR1 is LNHDA and CDR2 is SQIVND (reference sequence). J was trimmed by 2 bases and V by 6 bases; bases with no gene match: 2. CDR3 length equals 14 residues. CDR3 sequence (DNA): TGTGCCAGTAGGGGACAGGGCCGCAATCAGCCCCAGCATTTT. This encodes CASRGQGRNQPQHF. Full variable domain (remainder filled in from reference TRBV19 and TRBJ1-5): DGGITQSPKYLFRKEGQNVTLSCEQNLNHDAMYWYRQDPGQGLRLIYYSQIVNDFQKGDIAEGYSVSREKKESFPLTVTSAQKNPTAFYLCASRGQGRNQPQHFGDGTRLSIL.